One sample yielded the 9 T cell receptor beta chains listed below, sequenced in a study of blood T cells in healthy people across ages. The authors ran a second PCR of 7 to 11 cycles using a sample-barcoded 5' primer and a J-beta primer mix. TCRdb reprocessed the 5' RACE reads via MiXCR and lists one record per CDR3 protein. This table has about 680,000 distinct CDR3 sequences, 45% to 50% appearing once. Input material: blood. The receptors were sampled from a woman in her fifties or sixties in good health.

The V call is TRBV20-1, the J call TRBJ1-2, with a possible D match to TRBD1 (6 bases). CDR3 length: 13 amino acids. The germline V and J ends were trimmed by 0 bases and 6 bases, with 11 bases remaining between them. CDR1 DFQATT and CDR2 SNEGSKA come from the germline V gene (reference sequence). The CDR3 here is CSARDRGANGYTF. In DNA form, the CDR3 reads TGCAGTGCTAGAGATCGGGGGGCTAATGGCTACACCTTC.

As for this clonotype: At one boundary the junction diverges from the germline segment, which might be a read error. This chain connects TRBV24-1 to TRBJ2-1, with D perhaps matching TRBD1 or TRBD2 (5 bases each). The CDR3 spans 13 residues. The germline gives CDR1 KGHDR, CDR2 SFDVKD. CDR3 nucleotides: TGTGTCACCAGTGAGGGTGGGGGTGATGAGCAGTTCTTC. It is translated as CVTSEGGGDEQFF.

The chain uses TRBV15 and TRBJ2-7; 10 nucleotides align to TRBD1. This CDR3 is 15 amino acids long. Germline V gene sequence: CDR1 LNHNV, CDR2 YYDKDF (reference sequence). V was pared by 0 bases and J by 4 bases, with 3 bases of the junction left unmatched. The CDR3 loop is CATSREQGQGYEQYF. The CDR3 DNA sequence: TGTGCCACCAGCAGAGAACAGGGACAGGGGTACGAGCAGTACTTC.

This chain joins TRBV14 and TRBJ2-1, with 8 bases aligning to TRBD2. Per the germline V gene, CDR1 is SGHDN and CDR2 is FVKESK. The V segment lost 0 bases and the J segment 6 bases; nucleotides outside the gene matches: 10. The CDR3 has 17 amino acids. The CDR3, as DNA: TGTGCCAGCAGCCAAGATCGAGGAGCGGGAGCCTTCAATGAGCAGTTCTTC. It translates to CASSQDRGAGAFNEQFF.

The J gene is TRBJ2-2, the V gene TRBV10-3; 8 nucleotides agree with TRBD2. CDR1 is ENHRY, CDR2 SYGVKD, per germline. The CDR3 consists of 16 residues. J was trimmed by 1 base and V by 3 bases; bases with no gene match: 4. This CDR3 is CAISDQLAVNTGELFF. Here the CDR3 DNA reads TGTGCCATCAGTGATCAACTAGCGGTGAACACCGGGGAGCTGTTTTTT.

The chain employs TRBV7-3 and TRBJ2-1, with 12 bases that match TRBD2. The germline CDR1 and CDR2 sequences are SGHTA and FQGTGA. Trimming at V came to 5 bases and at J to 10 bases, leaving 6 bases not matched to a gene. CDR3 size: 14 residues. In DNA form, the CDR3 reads TGTGCCAGCAGCGATCTAGCGGGAGGGGTAGAGCAGTTCTTC. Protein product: CASSDLAGGVEQFF. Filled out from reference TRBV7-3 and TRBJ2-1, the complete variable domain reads GAGVSQTPSNKVTEKGKYVELRCDPISGHTALYWYRQSLGQGPEFLIYFQGTGAADDSGLPNDRFFAVRPEGSVSTLKIQRTERGDSAVYLCASSDLAGGVEQFFGPGTRLTVL.

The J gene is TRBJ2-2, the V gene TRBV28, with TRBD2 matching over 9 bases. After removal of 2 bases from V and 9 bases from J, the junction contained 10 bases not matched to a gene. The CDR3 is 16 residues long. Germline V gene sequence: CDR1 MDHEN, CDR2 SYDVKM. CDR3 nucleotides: TGTGCCAGCAGTTTAAGGCTAGCGGGGCGGCGCAGGGAGCTGTTTTTT. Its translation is CASSLRLAGRRRELFF.

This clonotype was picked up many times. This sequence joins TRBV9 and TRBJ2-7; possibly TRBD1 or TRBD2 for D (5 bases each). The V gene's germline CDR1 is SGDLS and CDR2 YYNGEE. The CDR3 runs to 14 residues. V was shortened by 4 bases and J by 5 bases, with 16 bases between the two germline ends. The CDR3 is CASSRDGLSDEQYF. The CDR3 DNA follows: TGTGCCAGCAGCAGGGACGGGCTCTCGGACGAGCAGTACTTC. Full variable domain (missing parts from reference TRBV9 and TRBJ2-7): DSGVTQTPKHLITATGQRVTLRCSPRSGDLSVYWYQQSLDQGLQFLIQYYNGEERAKGNILERFSAQQFPDLHSELNLSSLELGDSALYFCASSRDGLSDEQYFGPGTRLTVT.

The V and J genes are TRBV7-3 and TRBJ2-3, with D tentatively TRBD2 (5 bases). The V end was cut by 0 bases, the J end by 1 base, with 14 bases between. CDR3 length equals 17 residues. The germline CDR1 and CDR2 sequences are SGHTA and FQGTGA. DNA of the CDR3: TGTGCCAGCAGCTTAACCATCCGGGAAGAAGGCACAGATACGCAGTATTTT. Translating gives CASSLTIREEGTDTQYF.